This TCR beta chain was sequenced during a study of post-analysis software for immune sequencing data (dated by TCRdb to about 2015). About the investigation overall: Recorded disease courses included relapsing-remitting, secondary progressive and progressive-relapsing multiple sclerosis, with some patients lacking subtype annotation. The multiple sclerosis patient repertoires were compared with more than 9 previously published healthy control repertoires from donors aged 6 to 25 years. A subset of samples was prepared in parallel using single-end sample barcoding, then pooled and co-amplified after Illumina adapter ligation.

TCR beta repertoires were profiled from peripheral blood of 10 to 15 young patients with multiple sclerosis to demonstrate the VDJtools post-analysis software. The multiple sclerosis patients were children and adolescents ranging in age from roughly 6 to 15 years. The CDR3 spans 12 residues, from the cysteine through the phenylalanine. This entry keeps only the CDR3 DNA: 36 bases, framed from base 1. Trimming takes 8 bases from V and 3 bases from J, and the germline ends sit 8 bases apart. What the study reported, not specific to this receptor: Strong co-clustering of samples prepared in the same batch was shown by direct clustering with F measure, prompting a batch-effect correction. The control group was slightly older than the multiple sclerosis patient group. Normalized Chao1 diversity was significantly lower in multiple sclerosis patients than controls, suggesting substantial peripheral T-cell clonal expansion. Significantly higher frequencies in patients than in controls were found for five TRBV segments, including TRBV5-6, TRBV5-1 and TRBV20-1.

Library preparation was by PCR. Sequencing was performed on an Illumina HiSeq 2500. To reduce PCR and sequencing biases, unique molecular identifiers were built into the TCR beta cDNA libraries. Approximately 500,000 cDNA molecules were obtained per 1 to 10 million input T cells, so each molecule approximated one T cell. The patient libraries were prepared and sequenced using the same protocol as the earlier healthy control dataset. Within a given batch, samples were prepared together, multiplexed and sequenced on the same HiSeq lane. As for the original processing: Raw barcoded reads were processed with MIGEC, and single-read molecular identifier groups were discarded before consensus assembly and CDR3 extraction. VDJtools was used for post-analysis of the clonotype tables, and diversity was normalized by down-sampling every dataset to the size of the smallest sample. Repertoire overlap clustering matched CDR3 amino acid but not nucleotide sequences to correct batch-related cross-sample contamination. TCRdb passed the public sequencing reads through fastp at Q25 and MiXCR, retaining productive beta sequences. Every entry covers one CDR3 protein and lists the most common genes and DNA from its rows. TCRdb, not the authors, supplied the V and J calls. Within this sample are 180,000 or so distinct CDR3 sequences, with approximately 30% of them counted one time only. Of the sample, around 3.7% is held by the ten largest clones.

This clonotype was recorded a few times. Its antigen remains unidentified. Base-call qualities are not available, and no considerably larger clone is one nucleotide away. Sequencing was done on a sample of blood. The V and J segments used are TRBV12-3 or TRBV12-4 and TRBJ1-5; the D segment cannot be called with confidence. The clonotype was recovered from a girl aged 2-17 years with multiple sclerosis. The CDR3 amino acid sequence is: CASRLPNQPQHF. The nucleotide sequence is TGTGCCAGCCGCCTGCCCAATCAGCCCCAGCATTTT.